A selection of T cell receptor beta chains follows, all from one sample in a study of identical twins. A single record per CDR3 protein comes from TCRdb applying MiXCR to the 5' RACE reads. The repertoire holds hundreds of thousands of distinct CDR3 sequences, roughly 18% seen once, with roughly 13% in the top ten. These data were also filed under a second study, of T cells expressing NK-cell markers.

Source material: PBMCs. Receptors originate from a woman between 18 and 29 years old in good health. CDR3s include the opening cysteine and the closing phenylalanine or tryptophan. The D gene is left open where the match is weak. A row's size may be missing; if present it is once, few, many or a size class.

TGTGCCAGCAGCCCCTTATCGGGGGGCCCTGAAGCTTTCTTT,CASSPLSGGPEAFF,TRBV3-1,14,TRBJ1-1,.,few
TGTGCCAGCAGCTTTCGGTCCGGGACTAGCGGATACAATGAGCAGTTCTTC,CASSFRSGTSGYNEQFF,TRBV7-2,17,TRBJ2-1,TRBD2,.
TGTGCCAGCCGAAGGGGGGTTGGCACTGAAGCTTTCTTT,CASRRGVGTEAFF,TRBV12-3/TRBV12-4,13,TRBJ1-1,.,.
TGTGCCAGCAGCTTAGGCGTCGGCTCCGCCTACTATGGCTACACCTTC,CASSLGVGSAYYGYTF,TRBV7-2,16,TRBJ1-2,.,.
TGCAGTGCTAGAAGCCGGCTAAACTACAATGAGCAGTTCTTC,CSARSRLNYNEQFF,TRBV20-1,14,TRBJ2-1,.,few
TGTGCCAGCAGCTCCCCGCAGGGCTACGGGTTCTACGAGCAGTACTTC,CASSSPQGYGFYEQYF,TRBV7-2,16,TRBJ2-7,.,.
TGTGCCAGCAGCTTAGTGGTCATCACGACAGGGGTTGAATCAGATACGCAGTATTTT,CASSLVVITTGVESDTQYF,TRBV7-8,19,TRBJ2-3,TRBD1,.
TGTGCCAGCAGTTTCCTAGGGAGTGCAGATACGCAGTATTTT,CASSFLGSADTQYF,TRBV12-3/TRBV12-4,14,TRBJ2-3,.,.
TGCAGTGTAATTAGAAGGGGGACTAACAATGAGCAGTTCTTC,CSVIRRGTNNEQFF,TRBV20-1,14,TRBJ2-1,.,few
TGTGCCAGCAGTCCTCGGGACTGGAAAGAGACCCAGTACTTC,CASSPRDWKETQYF,TRBV12-3/TRBV12-4,14,TRBJ2-5,.,few